The rows below give T cell receptor beta chains drawn from one sample of a study of blood T cell repertoires in COVID-19. Libraries were prepared by immunoSEQ multiplex PCR; TCRdb keeps only in-frame clonotypes and omits some of them. This sample has 100,000 or so clones, with roughly 80% found just once. Sequencing was done on a sample of peripheral blood. Every receptor here comes from a human donor in a cohort sampled during active COVID-19. CDR3s include the opening cysteine and the closing phenylalanine or tryptophan. D genes are given only for firm matches. Size is stated for part of the rows, as once, few or many counts, or as a class when the clone is expanded.

v_gene: TRBV7-8; d_gene: -; abundance: -; j_gene: TRBJ1-6; CDR3aa: CASSPFGAATADSPLHF; CDR3nt: TGTGCCAGCAGCCCCTTTGGGGCAGCCACAGCAGATTCACCCCTCCACTTT
v_gene: TRBV7-9; d_gene: TRBD1; abundance: -; j_gene: TRBJ2-5; CDR3aa: CASSFGQGAIGQETQYF; CDR3nt: TGTGCCAGCAGCTTCGGACAGGGGGCAATAGGCCAAGAGACCCAGTACTTC
v_gene: TRBV4-3; d_gene: -; abundance: -; j_gene: TRBJ2-1; CDR3aa: CASSPMGHSYNEQFF; CDR3nt: TGCGCCAGCAGCCCCATGGGACACTCCTACAATGAGCAGTTCTTC
v_gene: TRBV5-1; d_gene: TRBD1; abundance: few; j_gene: TRBJ1-2; CDR3aa: CASSQLPGQDYGYTF; CDR3nt: TGCGCCAGCAGCCAACTCCCGGGACAGGACTATGGCTACACCTTC
v_gene: TRBV6-4; d_gene: TRBD1; abundance: -; j_gene: TRBJ1-1; CDR3aa: CASRGTGRTEAFF; CDR3nt: TGTGCCAGCAGGGGGACAGGGAGAACTGAAGCTTTCTTT
v_gene: TRBV7-2; d_gene: -; abundance: -; j_gene: TRBJ2-7; CDR3aa: CASSLIMVQGYEQYF; CDR3nt: TGTGCCAGCAGCTTAATTATGGTACAGGGTTACGAGCAGTACTTC
v_gene: TRBV28; d_gene: -; abundance: -; j_gene: TRBJ1-1; CDR3aa: CASSWARRGGRMGEAFF; CDR3nt: TGTGCCAGCAGTTGGGCCCGGCGGGGAGGGCGCATGGGTGAAGCTTTCTTT
v_gene: TRBV19; d_gene: -; abundance: few; j_gene: TRBJ2-7; CDR3aa: CASSIINYGSEQYF; CDR3nt: TGTGCCAGTAGTATAATCAATTACGGTAGCGAGCAGTACTTC
v_gene: TRBV15; d_gene: -; abundance: -; j_gene: TRBJ2-7; CDR3aa: CATSREGAYEQYF; CDR3nt: TGTGCCACCAGCAGAGAAGGGGCCTACGAGCAGTACTTC
v_gene: TRBV6-5; d_gene: TRBD1; abundance: -; j_gene: TRBJ1-4; CDR3aa: CASTLGGQGVSVF; CDR3nt: TGTGCCAGCACCCTTGGGGGACAGGGCGTCTCGGTTTTT
v_gene: TRBV11-2; d_gene: -; abundance: once; j_gene: TRBJ2-7; CDR3aa: CASSLGPGNHYEQYF; CDR3nt: TGTGCCAGCAGCTTAGGGCCAGGGAATCACTACGAGCAGTACTTC
v_gene: TRBV11-3; d_gene: -; abundance: once; j_gene: TRBJ1-1; CDR3aa: CASNVSPSGGTEAFF; CDR3nt: TGTGCCAGCAACGTTTCCCCCAGCGGGGGCACTGAAGCTTTCTTT
v_gene: TRBV11-2; d_gene: -; abundance: -; j_gene: TRBJ1-1; CDR3aa: CASSRIGAVAEAFF; CDR3nt: TGTGCCAGCAGCCGAATTGGGGCGGTGGCTGAAGCTTTCTTT
v_gene: TRBV6-1; d_gene: TRBD1; abundance: -; j_gene: TRBJ1-1; CDR3aa: CASSERIPGTGSEAFF; CDR3nt: TGTGCCAGCAGTGAACGTATCCCCGGGACAGGGTCTGAAGCTTTCTTT
v_gene: TRBV2; d_gene: -; abundance: -; j_gene: TRBJ1-2; CDR3aa: CASSEWGRDYGYTF; CDR3nt: TGTGCCAGCAGTGAATGGGGCAGGGACTATGGCTACACCTTC
v_gene: TRBV4-3; d_gene: TRBD1; abundance: few; j_gene: TRBJ1-2; CDR3aa: CASSQDLADRGYGYTF; CDR3nt: TGCGCCAGCAGCCAAGATTTAGCGGACAGGGGCTATGGCTACACCTTC
v_gene: TRBV28; d_gene: -; abundance: once; j_gene: TRBJ1-1; CDR3aa: CASSLWGGYTEAFF; CDR3nt: TGTGCCAGCAGTTTATGGGGGGGTTACACTGAAGCTTTCTTT
v_gene: TRBV15; d_gene: TRBD2; abundance: -; j_gene: TRBJ2-3; CDR3aa: CATSRQGTSGYTDTQYF; CDR3nt: TGTGCCACCAGCAGACAAGGGACTAGCGGATACACAGATACGCAGTATTTT
v_gene: TRBV12-3/TRBV12-4; d_gene: -; abundance: -; j_gene: TRBJ2-1; CDR3aa: CASSLGQYNEQFF; CDR3nt: TGTGCCAGCAGTTTAGGACAATACAATGAGCAGTTCTTC
v_gene: TRBV2; d_gene: TRBD1; abundance: -; j_gene: TRBJ1-5; CDR3aa: CASSKQGDNQPQHF; CDR3nt: TGTGCCAGCAGTAAACAGGGGGACAATCAGCCCCAGCATTTT
v_gene: TRBV5-4; d_gene: TRBD2; abundance: -; j_gene: TRBJ2-3; CDR3aa: CASSLKASGEDTQYF; CDR3nt: TGTGCCAGCAGCCTCAAGGCTAGCGGGGAGGATACGCAGTATTTT
v_gene: TRBV2; d_gene: -; abundance: -; j_gene: TRBJ1-6; CDR3aa: CASAEAGIYNSPLHF; CDR3nt: TGTGCCAGCGCCGAGGCGGGAATCTATAATTCACCCCTCCACTTT
v_gene: TRBV2; d_gene: -; abundance: -; j_gene: TRBJ1-6; CDR3aa: CASSTLSQGSSPLHF; CDR3nt: TGTGCCAGCAGTACCCTATCCCAGGGTTCGTCACCCCTCCACTTT
v_gene: TRBV6-5; d_gene: -; abundance: -; j_gene: TRBJ1-1; CDR3aa: CATSRVGNTEAFF; CDR3nt: TGTGCCACATCCAGGGTAGGGAACACTGAAGCTTTCTTT
v_gene: TRBV10-3; d_gene: -; abundance: -; j_gene: TRBJ1-6; CDR3aa: CAISDMESPLHF; CDR3nt: TGTGCCATCAGTGACATGGAGTCACCCCTCCACTTT